This T cell receptor beta chain was sequenced in a study of T cells in Graves' hyperthyroidism and ophthalmopathy. Study findings and constraints: Blood also carried most thyroid clonotypes expanded above 0.001. Ophthalmopathy, as predicted by the model, came a median about six months after the prediction.

It was RNA transcripts that yielded the amplified TCR beta CDR3 regions. First-round RT-PCR with HTBI primers amplified the TCR CDR3 region. TCRdb re-called the multiplex PCR reads with MiXCR, one entry per CDR3 protein. The sample contains 500,000 or so distinct CDR3 sequences, around 15% of which appear only once. For this clonotype: What it binds is unknown.

It was uncontrolled infection, other autoimmune disease, pregnancy or lactation that excluded patients. The CDR3 length is 14 residues. With 0 bases removed from V and 5 bases from J, the gap between germline ends came to 8 bases. Germline V gene lookup returns CDR1 LGHNA and CDR2 YSLEER. This sequence originates from a woman aged 25-40 years with Graves' ophthalmopathy. This rearrangement joins TRBV4-3 to TRBJ1-5; D ambiguous. Source material: blood. The CDR3 spells CASSQEPRDQPQHF. The CDR3 DNA reads TGCGCCAGCAGCCAAGAACCGCGAGATCAGCCCCAGCATTTT.